This is a list of T cell receptor beta chains from one sample in a study of beta chain features in type 1 diabetes. TCRdb's table, derived via immunoSEQ multiplex PCR, lists solely in-frame clones and lacks some. The sample yields under 800,000 clones, about 14% seen once. The sample taken for sequencing was naive CD4+ T cells from blood. The receptors derive from a man younger than 30 in good health. The conserved cysteine and the conserved F or W are not part of the CDR3 here.

>TRBV7-2|TRBJ2-3
ASSTSEGRVVTQY
>TRBV5-1|TRBJ2-7
ASRVGQAYEQY
>TRBV10-3|TRBJ1-1
AISGGDYLEAF
>TRBV4-3|TRBJ2-5
ASSQGTGAFGETQY
>TRBV29-1|TRBJ1-2
SSATGKSYGYT
>TRBV28|TRBJ1-2
ASSRRDRGPWNYGYT
>TRBV6-1|TRBJ2-6
ASSEGSLGLSGANVLT
>TRBV4-1|TRBJ2-7
ASSRGLASYEQY
>TRBV7-9|TRBJ2-2
ASSSPPGVSYTGELF
>TRBV7-3|TRBJ2-3
ASSLTSGGAADTQY
>TRBV18|TRBJ2-7
ASSKSAGTGTYEQY
>TRBV18|TRBJ2-6
ASSPSQTGSGANVLT
>TRBV4-2|TRBJ1-4
ASSQKTPLANEKLF
>TRBV5-1|TRBJ2-5
ASSAPLRGGETQY
>TRBV5-6|TRBJ2-1
ASSRPSRLYNEQF
>TRBV20-1|TRBJ2-4
SGEQGNIQY
>TRBV18|TRBJ1-5
ASSPRDQPQH
>TRBV6-6|TRBJ2-7
ASSYSREGAYEQY
>TRBV18|TRBJ1-1
ASSLEFDTEAF